This T cell receptor (beta chain) is drawn from a study of cytomegalovirus exposure and HLA in healthy donors. Study findings and constraints: Later analysis identified a missense DCLRE1C variant that was linked to TCR beta V- and J-gene trimming. Prediction of most subjects' HLA-A and HLA-B alleles by TCR beta sequences was reportedly accurate.

This clone came up a few times. What it binds is unknown. Vbeta (60) and Jbeta (13) primers were used in the PCR. Measured with immunoSEQ multiplex PCR; TCRdb has only the in-frame clones, and not every one. This repertoire shows about 170,000 clones, over 70% found once; its top ten account for over 2.5%. This clonotype originated in a female donor in good health and CMV-seronegative. Sequencing input: PBMCs.

Written as DNA, the CDR3 is TGTGCCAGCAGCGTAGACGACAGGGTGGGGGTGCTCCACTTT. Amino acids: CASSVDDRVGVLHF. The chain employs TRBV9 and TRBJ1-6; 7 nucleotides align to TRBD1. CDR1 SGDLS and CDR2 YYNGEE come from the germline V gene. V shed 0 bases, J shed 16 bases, and the junction held 10 bases outside the gene matches. The CDR3 spans 14 residues.